This is a list of T cell receptor beta chains from one sample in a study of T-cell memory formation after mild COVID-19. TCRdb reprocessed the 5' RACE reads via MiXCR and lists one record per CDR3 protein. The sample lists more than 150,000 distinct CDR3 sequences; around 10% were seen once. The source material was PBMCs or a T cell subset sorted from them (not recorded which). Receptor source: a man between 18 and 29 years old who had mild COVID-19 (a few samples of this study predate the infection). Cell type and time point are not known. The conserved cysteine and the conserved F or W are not part of the CDR3 here.

j_call	v_call	cdr3_aa
TRBJ2-3	TRBV5-5	ASRGGPPPTDTQY
TRBJ2-5	TRBV4-1	ASSPGTSGGVGETQY
TRBJ2-5	TRBV12-3/TRBV12-4	ASSLWDVETQY
TRBJ1-2	TRBV20-1	SAKAPIGYT
TRBJ2-2	TRBV30	AWSRRGRRTGELF
TRBJ2-3	TRBV7-9	ASSPGQGVADTQY
TRBJ2-3	TRBV24-1	ATSDSGGPAIPDTQY
TRBJ2-3	TRBV12-3/TRBV12-4	ASSFLNTQY
TRBJ1-1	TRBV5-1	ASRRGTGNTEAF
TRBJ2-2	TRBV24-1	ATSDIQVHGELF
TRBJ2-2	TRBV12-3/TRBV12-4	ATTGNTGELF
TRBJ1-5	TRBV19	ASRTGYSQPQH
TRBJ2-2	TRBV29-1	SVDEQRNTGELF
TRBJ2-2	TRBV7-3	ASSLTPSGAGELF
TRBJ1-5	TRBV20-1	SATTGGPQPQH
TRBJ2-3	TRBV12-3/TRBV12-4	ASSLAGVSTDTQY
TRBJ2-7	TRBV18	ASSPGLRYEQY
TRBJ2-2	TRBV18	ASSPEGLAGNTGELF
TRBJ1-6	TRBV7-2	ASSLDFGDGTSPLH